The rows below give T cell receptor beta chains drawn from one sample of a study of blood T cell repertoires in COVID-19. Sequenced by immunoSEQ multiplex PCR; TCRdb stores in-frame clones only, minus some. The sample contains 85,000 to 100,000 clones, about nine tenths of which appear only once. The sample consisted of peripheral blood. These receptors all come from a man in his fifties or sixties with acute or convalescent COVID-19. CDR3s leave out the opening cysteine and the closing phenylalanine or tryptophan. The D gene is left open where the match is weak. The size entry is marked missing in some rows and otherwise reads once, few, many or a size class.

size | V | D | CDR3
- | TRBV7-6 | - | VSSLSSSGANVLT
- | TRBV5-8 | TRBD2 | ASNLLASTDTQY
- | TRBV5-1 | - | ASSLGRSNEKLF
- | TRBV4-2 | TRBD1 | ASRGDSNYGYT
- | TRBV6-5 | - | ASTTKGAGEEKLF
- | TRBV6-5 | TRBD1 | ASSPPGQGFYGYT
- | TRBV6-2/TRBV6-3 | - | ASTPGGSGELF
- | TRBV7-8 | TRBD1 | ASSPMTGVHEQF
- | TRBV11-2 | - | ASSLTGSNTEAF
- | TRBV29-1 | - | SVTPPVLEGETQY
- | TRBV12-3/TRBV12-4 | TRBD1 | ASSRTGQQY
once | TRBV3-1/TRBV3-2 | - | ASYPRGGGEAF
- | TRBV2 | TRBD1 | ASTGEGGKGYT
- | TRBV11-2 | - | ASSLVGPRNTEAF
- | TRBV18 | TRBD1 | ASSPPGTGAEWAF